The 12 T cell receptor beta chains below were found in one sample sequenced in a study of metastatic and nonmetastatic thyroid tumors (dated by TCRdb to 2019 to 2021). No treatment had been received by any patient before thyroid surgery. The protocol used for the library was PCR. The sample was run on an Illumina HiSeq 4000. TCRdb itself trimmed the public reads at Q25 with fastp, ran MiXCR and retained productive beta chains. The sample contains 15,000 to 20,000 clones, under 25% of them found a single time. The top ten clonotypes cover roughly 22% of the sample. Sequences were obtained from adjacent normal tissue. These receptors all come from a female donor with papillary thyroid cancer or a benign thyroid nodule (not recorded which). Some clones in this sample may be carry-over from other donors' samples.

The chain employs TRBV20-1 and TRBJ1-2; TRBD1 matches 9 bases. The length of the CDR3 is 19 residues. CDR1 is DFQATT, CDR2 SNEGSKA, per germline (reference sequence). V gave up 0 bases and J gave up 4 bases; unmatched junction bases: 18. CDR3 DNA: TGCAGTGCTAGAGATCCGCGCCCCCCAACTCCGGGACAGGGCTATGGCTACACCTTC. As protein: CSARDPRPPTPGQGYGYTF.

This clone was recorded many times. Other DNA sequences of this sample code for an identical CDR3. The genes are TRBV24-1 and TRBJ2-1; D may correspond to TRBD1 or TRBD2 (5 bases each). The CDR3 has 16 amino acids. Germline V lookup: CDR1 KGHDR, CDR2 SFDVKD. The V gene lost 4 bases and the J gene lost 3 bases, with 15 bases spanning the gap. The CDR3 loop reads CATSDTGTGLYNEQFF. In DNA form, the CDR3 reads TGTGCCACCAGTGACACCGGGACCGGACTCTACAATGAGCAGTTCTTC.

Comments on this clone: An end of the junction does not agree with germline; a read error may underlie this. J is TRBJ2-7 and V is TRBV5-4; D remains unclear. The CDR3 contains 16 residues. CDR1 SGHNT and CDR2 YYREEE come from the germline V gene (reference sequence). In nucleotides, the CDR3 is TGCGCCAGCAGCTTGGGTTTCGACGCAGACTCCTACGAGCAGTACTTC. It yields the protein CASSLGFDADSYEQYF.

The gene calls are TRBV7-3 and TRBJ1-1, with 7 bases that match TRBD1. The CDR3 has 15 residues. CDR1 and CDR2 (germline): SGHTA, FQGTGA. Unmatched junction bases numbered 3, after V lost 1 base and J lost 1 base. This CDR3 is CASSLRQGPNTEAFF. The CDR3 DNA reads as TGTGCCAGCAGCTTAAGACAGGGCCCGAACACTGAAGCTTTCTTT.

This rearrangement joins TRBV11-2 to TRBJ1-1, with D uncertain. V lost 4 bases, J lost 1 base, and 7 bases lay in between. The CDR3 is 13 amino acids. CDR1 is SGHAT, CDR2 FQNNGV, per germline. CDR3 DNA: TGTGCCAGCAGCTCTCAGGCGAACACTGAAGCTTTCTTT. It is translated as CASSSQANTEAFF.

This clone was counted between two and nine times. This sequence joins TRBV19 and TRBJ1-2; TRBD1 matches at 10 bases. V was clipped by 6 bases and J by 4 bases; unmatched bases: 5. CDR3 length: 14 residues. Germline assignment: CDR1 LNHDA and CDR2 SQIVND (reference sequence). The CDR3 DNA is TGTGCCAGTAGCCGACAGGGGGCTTTCTATGGCTACACCTTC. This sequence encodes CASSRQGAFYGYTF. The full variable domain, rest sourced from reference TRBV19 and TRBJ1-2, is DGGITQSPKYLFRKEGQNVTLSCEQNLNHDAMYWYRQDPGQGLRLIYYSQIVNDFQKGDIAEGYSVSREKKESFPLTVTSAQKNPTAFYLCASSRQGAFYGYTFGSGTRLTVV.

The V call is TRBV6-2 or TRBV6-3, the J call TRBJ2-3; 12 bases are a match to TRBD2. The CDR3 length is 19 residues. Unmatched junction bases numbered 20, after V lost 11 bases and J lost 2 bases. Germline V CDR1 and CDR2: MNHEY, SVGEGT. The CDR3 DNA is TGTGCCTGGGGGGGCCCTAGCGGGAGGGTATTTCGTCCCACAGATACGCAGTATTTT. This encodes CAWGGPSGRVFRPTDTQYF.

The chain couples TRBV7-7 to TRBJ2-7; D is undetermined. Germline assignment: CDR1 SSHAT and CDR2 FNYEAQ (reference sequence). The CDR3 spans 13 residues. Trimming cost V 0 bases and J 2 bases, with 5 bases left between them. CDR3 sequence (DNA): TGTGCCAGCAGCTTAGCCCCAACCTACGAGCAGTACTTC. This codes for CASSLAPTYEQYF.

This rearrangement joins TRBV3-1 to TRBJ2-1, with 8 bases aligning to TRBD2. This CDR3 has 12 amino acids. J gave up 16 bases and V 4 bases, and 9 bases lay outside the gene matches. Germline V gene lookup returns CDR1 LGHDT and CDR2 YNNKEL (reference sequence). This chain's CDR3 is CASSLLSGALFF. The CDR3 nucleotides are TGTGCCAGCAGCCTCCTTAGCGGGGCCCTCTTCTTC.

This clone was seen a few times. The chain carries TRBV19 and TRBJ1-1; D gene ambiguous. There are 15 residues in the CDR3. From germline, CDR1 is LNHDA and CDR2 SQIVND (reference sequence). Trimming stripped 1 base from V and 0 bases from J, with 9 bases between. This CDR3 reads CASSIGPKLNTEAFF. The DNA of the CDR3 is TGTGCCAGTAGTATAGGCCCCAAGTTGAACACTGAAGCTTTCTTT. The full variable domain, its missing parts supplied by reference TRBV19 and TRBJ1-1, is DGGITQSPKYLFRKEGQNVTLSCEQNLNHDAMYWYRQDPGQGLRLIYYSQIVNDFQKGDIAEGYSVSREKKESFPLTVTSAQKNPTAFYLCASSIGPKLNTEAFFGQGTRLTVV.

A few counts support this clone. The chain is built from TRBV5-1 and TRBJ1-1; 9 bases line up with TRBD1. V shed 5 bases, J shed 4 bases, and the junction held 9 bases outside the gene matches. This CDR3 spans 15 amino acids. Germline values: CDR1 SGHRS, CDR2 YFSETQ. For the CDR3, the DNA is TGCGCCAGCAGAGACCCAGGGACAGGGTCCACTGAAGCTTTCTTT. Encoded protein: CASRDPGTGSTEAFF.

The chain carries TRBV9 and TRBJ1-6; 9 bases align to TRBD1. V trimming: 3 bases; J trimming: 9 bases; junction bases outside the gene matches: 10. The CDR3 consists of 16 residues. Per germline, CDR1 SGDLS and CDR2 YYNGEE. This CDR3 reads CASSARGGQGGSPLHF. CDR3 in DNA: TGTGCCAGCAGCGCGCGAGGGGGACAGGGTGGTTCACCCCTCCACTTT. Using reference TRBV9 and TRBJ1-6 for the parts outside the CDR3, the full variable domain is DSGVTQTPKHLITATGQRVTLRCSPRSGDLSVYWYQQSLDQGLQFLIQYYNGEERAKGNILERFSAQQFPDLHSELNLSSLELGDSALYFCASSARGGQGGSPLHFGNGTRLTVT.